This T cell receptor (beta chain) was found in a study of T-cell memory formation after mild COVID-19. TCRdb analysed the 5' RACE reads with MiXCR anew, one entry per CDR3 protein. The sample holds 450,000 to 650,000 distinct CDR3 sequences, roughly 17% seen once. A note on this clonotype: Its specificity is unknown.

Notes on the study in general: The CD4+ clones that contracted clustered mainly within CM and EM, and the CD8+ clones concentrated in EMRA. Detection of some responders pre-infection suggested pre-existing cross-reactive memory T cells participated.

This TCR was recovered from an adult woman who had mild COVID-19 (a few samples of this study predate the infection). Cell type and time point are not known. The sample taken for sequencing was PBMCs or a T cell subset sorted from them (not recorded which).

The DNA of the CDR3 is TGTGCCAGCAGCCAAGAAGGATTTTTCTCCTACGAGCAGTACTTC. Protein product: CASSQEGFFSYEQYF. This chain uses TRBV14 with TRBJ2-7; D is ambiguous. This CDR3 is built from 15 residues. V was trimmed by 0 bases and J by 0 bases, leaving 9 bases between them. Germline V CDR1 and CDR2: SGHDN, FVKESK.